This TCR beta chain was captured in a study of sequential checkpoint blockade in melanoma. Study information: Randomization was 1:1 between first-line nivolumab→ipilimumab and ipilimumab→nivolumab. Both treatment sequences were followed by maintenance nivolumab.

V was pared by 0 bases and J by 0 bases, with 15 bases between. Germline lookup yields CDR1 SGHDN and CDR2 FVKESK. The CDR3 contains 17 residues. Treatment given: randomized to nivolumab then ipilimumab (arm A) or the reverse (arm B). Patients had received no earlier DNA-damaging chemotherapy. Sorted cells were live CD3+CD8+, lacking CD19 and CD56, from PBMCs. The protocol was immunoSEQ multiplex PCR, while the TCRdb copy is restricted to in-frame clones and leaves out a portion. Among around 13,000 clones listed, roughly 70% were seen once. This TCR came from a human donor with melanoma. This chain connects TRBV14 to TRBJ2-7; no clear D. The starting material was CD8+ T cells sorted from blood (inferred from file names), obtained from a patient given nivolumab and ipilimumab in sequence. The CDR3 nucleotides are TGTGCCAGCAGCCAAGAGGCACTTGAGACTTTCTCCTACGAGCAGTACTTC. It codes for CASSQEALETFSYEQYF. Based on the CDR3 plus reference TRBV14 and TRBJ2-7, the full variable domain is EAGVTQFPSHSVIEKGQTVTLRCDPISGHDNLYWYRRVMGKEIKFLLHFVKESKQDESGMPNNRFLAERTGGTYSTLKVQPAELEDSGVYFCASSQEALETFSYEQYFGPGTRLTVT.